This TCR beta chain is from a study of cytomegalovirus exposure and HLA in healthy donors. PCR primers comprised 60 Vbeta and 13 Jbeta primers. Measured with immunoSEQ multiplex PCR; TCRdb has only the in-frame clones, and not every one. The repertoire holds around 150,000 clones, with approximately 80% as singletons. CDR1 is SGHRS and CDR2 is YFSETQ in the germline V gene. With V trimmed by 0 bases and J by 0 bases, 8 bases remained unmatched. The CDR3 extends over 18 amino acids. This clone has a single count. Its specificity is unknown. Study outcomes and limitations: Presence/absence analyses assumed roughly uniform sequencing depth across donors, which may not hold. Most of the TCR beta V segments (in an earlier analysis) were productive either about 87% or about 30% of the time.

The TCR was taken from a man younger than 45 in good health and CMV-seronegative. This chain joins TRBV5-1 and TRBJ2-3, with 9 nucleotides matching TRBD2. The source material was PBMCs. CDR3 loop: CASSLALWTSVSTDTQYF. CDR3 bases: TGCGCCAGCAGCTTGGCCCTGTGGACTAGCGTTAGCACAGATACGCAGTATTTT. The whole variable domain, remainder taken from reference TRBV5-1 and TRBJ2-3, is KAGVTQTPRYLIKTRGQQVTLSCSPISGHRSVSWYQQTPGQGLQFLFEYFSETQRNKGNFPGRFSGRQFSNSRSEMNVSTLELGDSALYLCASSLALWTSVSTDTQYFGPGTRLTVL.